Sequencing of this T cell receptor beta chain was carried out in a study of cytomegalovirus exposure and HLA in healthy donors. Germline CDR1 and CDR2: PRHDT and FYEKMQ (reference sequence). The germline V and J ends were trimmed by 8 bases and 1 base, with 11 bases remaining between them. This CDR3 is built from 13 residues. With 60 Vbeta and 13 Jbeta primers, the PCR was carried out. Data came from immunoSEQ multiplex PCR; TCRdb stores just in-frame clones and leaves some out. The sample lists about 50,000 clones; 77% were seen once. In regard to this clone: Its target is unknown.

Notes on the study in general: In a later analysis, the majority of CMV-associated beta chains seemingly showed HLA restriction. TCR beta chains numbering some 160 were designated cytomegalovirus-associated. Accurate predictions that matched the HLA-A and HLA-B alleles of most subjects were reportedly made from TCR beta sequences.

Donors sampled were nominally healthy, though unrecorded immune exposures were likely. The material sequenced was PBMCs. The receptor comes from a middle-aged woman in good health and CMV-seropositive. V gene TRBV13 combines with J gene TRBJ1-1, with D possibly being TRBD1 (5 bases). CDR3 DNA: TGTGCCAGCGGCGGGGGACCGAACACTGAAGCTTTCTTT. Translated: CASGGGPNTEAFF. Variable domain in full (rest from reference TRBV13 and TRBJ1-1): AAGVIQSPRHLIKEKRETATLKCYPIPRHDTVYWYQQGPGQDPQFLISFYEKMQSDKGSIPDRFSAQQFSDYHSELNMSSLELGDSALYFCASGGGPNTEAFFGQGTRLTVV.